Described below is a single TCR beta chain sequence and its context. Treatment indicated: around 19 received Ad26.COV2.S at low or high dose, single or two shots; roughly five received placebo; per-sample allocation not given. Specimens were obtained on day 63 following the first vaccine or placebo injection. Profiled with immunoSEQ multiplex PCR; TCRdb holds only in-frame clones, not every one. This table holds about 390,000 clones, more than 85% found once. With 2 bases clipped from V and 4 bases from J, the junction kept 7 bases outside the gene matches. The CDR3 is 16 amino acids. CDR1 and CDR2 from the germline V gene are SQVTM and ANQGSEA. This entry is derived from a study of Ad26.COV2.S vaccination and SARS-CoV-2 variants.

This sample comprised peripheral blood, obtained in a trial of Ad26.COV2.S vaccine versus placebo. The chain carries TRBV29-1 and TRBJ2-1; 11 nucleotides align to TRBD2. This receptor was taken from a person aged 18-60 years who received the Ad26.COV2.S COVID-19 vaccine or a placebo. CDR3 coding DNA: TGCAGCGTTGAACCTTCGACTAGCGGGGTTTACAATGAGCAGTTCTTC. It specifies CSVEPSTSGVYNEQFF.